This T cell receptor beta chain was sequenced in a study of cytomegalovirus exposure and HLA in healthy donors. General observations from the study: A later analysis linked a missense variant in DCLRE1C to the trimming of TCR beta V and J genes.

The PCR made use of 60 Vbeta and 13 Jbeta primers. Assay used: immunoSEQ multiplex PCR; TCRdb lists only in-frame clones, some missing. The data contain 180,000 or so clones, 82% of them singletons. This clone was found a few times. Antigen: not known. Germline CDR1 reads SGHKS; CDR2 reads YYEKEE (reference sequence). The trim removed 4 bases at V and 3 bases at J, leaving 3 bases unmatched. The CDR3 runs to 16 residues. The gene calls are TRBV5-5 and TRBJ2-2; 13 bases map to TRBD2. The sequence was collected from a male donor in good health and CMV-seronegative. Material: PBMCs. Written as DNA, the CDR3 is TGTGCCAGCAGCGCGACTAGCGGGAGGCACACCGGGGAGCTGTTTTTT. Protein: CASSATSGRHTGELFF.